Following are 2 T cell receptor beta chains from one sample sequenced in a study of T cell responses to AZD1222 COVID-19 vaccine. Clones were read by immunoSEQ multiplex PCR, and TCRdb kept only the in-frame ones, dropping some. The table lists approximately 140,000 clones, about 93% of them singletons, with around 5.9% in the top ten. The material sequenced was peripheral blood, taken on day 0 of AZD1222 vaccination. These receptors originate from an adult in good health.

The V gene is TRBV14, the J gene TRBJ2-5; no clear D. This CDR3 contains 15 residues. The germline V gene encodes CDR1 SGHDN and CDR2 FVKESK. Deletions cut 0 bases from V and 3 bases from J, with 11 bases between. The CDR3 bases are TGTGCCAGCAGCCAAGATTCAGCACGAAAAGAGACCCAGTACTTC. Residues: CASSQDSARKETQYF. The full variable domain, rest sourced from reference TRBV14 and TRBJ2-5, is EAGVTQFPSHSVIEKGQTVTLRCDPISGHDNLYWYRRVMGKEIKFLLHFVKESKQDESGMPNNRFLAERTGGTYSTLKVQPAELEDSGVYFCASSQDSARKETQYFGPGTRLLVL.

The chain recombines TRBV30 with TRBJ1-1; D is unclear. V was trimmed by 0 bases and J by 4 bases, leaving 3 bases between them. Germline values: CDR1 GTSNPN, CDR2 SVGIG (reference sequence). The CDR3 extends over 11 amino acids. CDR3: CAWSVLTEAFF. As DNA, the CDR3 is TGTGCCTGGAGTGTCCTCACTGAAGCTTTCTTT.